This T cell receptor beta chain was retrieved from a study of patients and donors after allogeneic stem cell transplantation. CDR3 length: 16 amino acids. V was clipped by 0 bases and J by 11 bases; unmatched bases: 13. The germline V gene has CDR1 KGHSH and CDR2 LQKENI. TCRdb analysed the RT-PCR reads with MiXCR anew, one entry per CDR3 protein. The sample holds about 28,000 distinct CDR3 sequences, around 7% seen once. This sequence joins TRBV18 and TRBJ2-1; TRBD2 agrees at 7 bases. This TCR came from a human donor who was either an allogeneic HSCT recipient or a stem cell or donor lymphocyte infusion donor (not recorded which). It is not recorded whose cells these are; they may come from a transplant donor. The material sequenced was blood, either unsorted or a sorted T cell fraction (not recorded which). Here the CDR3 reads CASSPPREGPQPKQFF. In DNA, the CDR3 is TGTGCCAGCTCACCACCGAGGGAGGGTCCCCAACCAAAGCAGTTCTTC.